This record covers a single TCR beta chain. What antigen it recognizes has not been identified. The input lacks base qualities; no much larger clone sits a single base away. The sample originates from a study of immunodeficiency (dated by TCRdb to the late 2010s). Notes on the research overall: The repertoires were analyzed to search for VDJ recombination defects and oligoclonality. Beyond this particular receptor, the publication reports: Severe oligoclonality, as judged by top-100 and total clonotype frequencies, was observed in patient CD8+ T cells but not in patient CD4+ T cells. Patient CD8+ T cells showed restricted TRB V-J pairing and lower productive entropy than control CD8+ T cells. In the entropy comparisons of patients versus healthy controls, patients were shown as n=3 (open circles), and an effect on thymic development was only suggested as possible.

Trimming leaves V shorter by 1 base and J shorter by 4 bases, with the junction holding 3 bases beyond the gene matches. From the cysteine through the phenylalanine, the CDR3 covers 14 amino acids. The CDR3 DNA has 42 bases and is translated from base 1. In the germline V gene (reference sequence), CDR1 corresponds to PRHDT and CDR2 to FYEKMQ. Before TCR sequencing, CD3+CD8+ T cells were sorted from fresh PBMCs. After extraction using the QIAamp DNA Blood Mini Kit, genomic DNA was sent off for immunoSEQ repertoire analysis. A standard quantity of genomic DNA template was used for amplification of CDR3 regions by multiplex PCR. The PCR products underwent sequencing on an Illumina platform. In the paper's pipeline: Sequences were aligned to a reference, with V, D and J gene definitions taken from IMGT. To eliminate PCR and sequencing errors, a nearest-neighbor clustering algorithm combined closely related sequences. V, D and J usage in productive unique and total sequences was analyzed using ImmunoSEQ Analyzer tools and R version 3.6.1. TCRdb carries this immuneACCESS record with in-frame sequences only. Its versions omit some clonotypes, under half of them owing to an unresolved V gene in the studies checked, with the rest unexplained. V, J and clone size reflect that table, while D and trimming were determined from the DNA. A total of roughly 1,200 clones appear in this sample, around 90% of them only once. The ten top clones hold about 1.5% of the sample.

This chain joins TRBV13 to TRBJ1-1, with 7 central nucleotides matching TRBD1. Sequencing was performed on CD8+ T cells from blood. The source is a female donor. The CDR3 reads CASSLAYRGTEAFF. The DNA reads as follows: TGTGCCAGCAGCTTAGCATACAGGGGCACTGAAGCTTTCTTT.